The 25 T cell receptor beta chains given below trace back to one sample, sequenced in a study of blood T cell repertoires in COVID-19. Assay used: immunoSEQ multiplex PCR; TCRdb lists only in-frame clones, some missing. This table has about 210,000 clones, 85% appearing once. The material sequenced was peripheral blood. The receptors were sampled from a man aged 45-60 years with COVID-19, enrolled during active disease.

This clone was observed a few times. This chain links TRBV12-3 or TRBV12-4 with TRBJ1-6; D gene unclear. The CDR3 length is 12 residues. Trimming took 4 bases from V and 7 from J, leaving 5 bases between them. The CDR3 sequence: CASSWENSPLHF. CDR3 DNA sequence: TGTGCCAGCAGTTGGGAGAATTCACCCCTCCACTTT.

The DNA for the CDR3 is TGCGCCAGCAGCCGAGGGCGGACTAGCGGGGCGCGCACAGATACGCAGTATTTT. Translated, it gives CASSRGRTSGARTDTQYF. This chain joins TRBV4-1 and TRBJ2-3; 12 bases agree with TRBD2. Losses at the gene ends were 4 bases for V and 1 base for J; bases not matched to a gene: 9. This CDR3 has 18 amino acids. Germline values: CDR1 MGHRA, CDR2 YSYEKL.

The CDR3 loop is CASSVPGHGETQYF. In DNA form, the CDR3 reads TGTGCCAGCAGCGTACCGGGACACGGGGAGACCCAGTACTTC. The V gene is TRBV7-8, the J gene TRBJ2-5; D is perhaps TRBD1 (6 bases). Looked up from germline, CDR1 is SGHVS and CDR2 is FQNEAQ. V gave up 5 bases and J gave up 5 bases, with 15 bases separating them. This CDR3 spans 14 amino acids.

For the CDR3, the DNA is TGTGCCTGGGGCAGGGCGCTCTACGAGCAGTACTTC. It yields the protein CAWGRALYEQYF. The rearrangement links TRBV30 to TRBJ2-7; maybe TRBD1 (5 bases). The CDR3 is made up of 12 amino acids. Germline-derived CDR1 and CDR2 are GTSNPN and SVGIG (reference sequence). The V and J ends lost 5 bases and 3 bases respectively, with 11 bases between them.

This clone showed up just once. The rearrangement uses TRBV6-2 or TRBV6-3 and TRBJ2-1; 12 positions agree with TRBD2. Germline values: CDR1 MNHEY, CDR2 SVGEGT. Trimming cost V 4 bases and J 4 bases; bases outside gene matches: 11. The CDR3 totals 18 residues. The CDR3 sequence is CASSSPFPSGGAYNEQFF. The CDR3 region has the DNA TGTGCCAGCAGTTCCCCTTTTCCTAGCGGGGGGGCATACAATGAGCAGTTCTTC.

J is TRBJ1-2 and V is TRBV28; D remains ambiguous. Trimming removed 1 base at V and 4 bases at J, with 7 bases between. The CDR3 has 13 residues. The V gene's germline CDR1 is MDHEN and CDR2 SYDVKM. The CDR3, as DNA: TGTGCCAGCAGTTTATCTGAGTCCTATGGCTACACCTTC. Protein: CASSLSESYGYTF.

This clone was observed once. DNA of the CDR3: TGTGCCAGCAGCTTTACAGGGGGCCGGACTGAAGCTTTCTTT. As protein: CASSFTGGRTEAFF. The V and J genes are TRBV5-5 and TRBJ1-1, with 9 bases that match TRBD1. With 2 bases clipped from V and 5 bases from J, the junction kept 4 bases outside the gene matches. Germline loops: CDR1 SGHKS, CDR2 YYEKEE (reference sequence). There are 14 residues in the CDR3.

V gene TRBV2 combines with J gene TRBJ2-3, with D possibly matching TRBD1 (5 bases). Trimming took 5 bases from V and 4 from J, leaving 16 bases between them. This CDR3 has 15 amino acids. Per germline, CDR1 SNHLY and CDR2 FYNNEI. CDR3 sequence reads: CASSTGPGFSDTQYF. The CDR3, as DNA: TGTGCCAGCAGTACCGGACCAGGGTTTTCAGATACGCAGTATTTT.

V usage is TRBV7-3 and J usage is TRBJ2-2, with D possibly TRBD1 on 6 matching bases. This CDR3 contains 13 residues. V was pared by 5 bases and J by 5 bases, with 9 bases between. CDR1 and CDR2 (germline): SGHTA, FQGTGA. CDR3 bases: TGTGCCAGCAGCCTACAGGGAACCGGGGAGCTGTTTTTT. It encodes CASSLQGTGELFF.

The rearrangement uses TRBV27 and TRBJ2-7, with a possible D match to TRBD2 (5 bases). The length of the CDR3 is 15 residues. Germline assignment: CDR1 MNHEY and CDR2 SMNVEV (reference sequence). The V gene lost 4 bases and the J gene lost 0 bases, with 13 bases spanning the gap. The CDR3 bases are TGTGCCAGCAGTTCGGGGTGGGTAAGCTCCTACGAGCAGTACTTC. As protein: CASSSGWVSSYEQYF.

The V call is TRBV5-1, the J call TRBJ1-1; D is possibly TRBD1 (6 bases). CDR1 and CDR2 from the germline V gene are SGHRS and YFSETQ. This CDR3 has 15 amino acids. V was pared by 7 bases and J by 2 bases, with 18 bases between. CDR3 sequence: CASASDRTVNTEAFF. The CDR3 DNA follows: TGCGCCAGCGCCTCTGACAGGACTGTCAACACTGAAGCTTTCTTT.

The V gene is TRBV4-1, the J gene TRBJ1-5; the match to TRBD1 covers 9 bases. V lost 5 bases and J lost 7; bases outside the gene matches: 3. Germline-derived CDR1 and CDR2 are MGHRA and YSYEKL. The CDR3 has 13 residues. This CDR3 is CASSGTGRQPQHF. DNA of the CDR3: TGCGCCAGCAGCGGGACAGGGCGGCAGCCCCAGCATTTT.

The chain joins TRBV2 to TRBJ1-6, with D perhaps TRBD1 (6 bases). V shed 3 bases and J shed 5 bases, with 11 bases lying between them. The CDR3 has 15 amino acids. CDR1 SNHLY and CDR2 FYNNEI come from the germline V gene. CDR3 region: CASSDQGLDNSPLHF. The CDR3 nucleotides are TGTGCCAGCAGTGACCAGGGGTTGGATAATTCACCCCTCCACTTT.

This clone was detected a few times. This chain links TRBV28 with TRBJ2-7, with D maybe TRBD1 (6 bases). Germline CDR1 is MDHEN and CDR2 is SYDVKM. The CDR3 length is 15 residues. V was shortened by 5 bases and J by 5 bases, with 19 bases between the two germline ends. The CDR3 DNA follows: TGTGCCAGCAGTCTATCTGACAGGATTCGGAACGAGCAGTACTTC. Protein: CASSLSDRIRNEQYF.

This clone was seen a handful of times. The chain carries TRBV7-2 and TRBJ2-1; D remains unclear. Germline V gene data show CDR1 as SGHTA and CDR2 as FQGNSA. The CDR3 runs to 14 residues. Between the trimmed V and J ends, which lost 5 bases and 0 bases, there was a span of 8 bases. The CDR3 here is CASSPISSYNEQFF. Written as DNA, the CDR3 is TGTGCCAGCAGCCCGATTAGCTCCTACAATGAGCAGTTCTTC.

The rearrangement links TRBV19 to TRBJ2-7; D remains unclear. This CDR3 has 15 residues. Germline V gene sequence: CDR1 LNHDA, CDR2 SQIVND (reference sequence). Trimming removed 1 base from V and 3 bases from J, with 13 bases in between. The CDR3: CASSIVFSASYEQYF. The CDR3, as DNA: TGTGCCAGTAGTATAGTTTTTTCGGCTAGCTACGAGCAGTACTTC.

Here the CDR3 DNA reads TGTGCCAGCAGTGCGATGCCGGGACAGGGATTCAACGAGCAGTACTTC. As protein: CASSAMPGQGFNEQYF. The chain employs TRBV6-1 and TRBJ2-7; 9 positions match TRBD1. The germline gives CDR1 MNHNS, CDR2 SASEGT. The trim removed 4 bases at V and 5 bases at J, leaving 12 bases unmatched. The CDR3 has 16 amino acids.

The J gene is TRBJ1-3, the V gene TRBV6-5; 8 nucleotides align to TRBD1. Losses at the gene ends were 0 bases for V and 6 bases for J; bases not matched to a gene: 4. The CDR3 has 15 residues. Germline-derived CDR1 and CDR2 are MNHEY and SVGAGI. The CDR3, as DNA: TGTGCCAGCAGTTACTCTGGGCAGGGGGCAAACACCATATATTTT. It translates to CASSYSGQGANTIYF.

This clone has a handful of counts. The chain employs TRBV2 and TRBJ2-2; TRBD2 might be the D (6 bases). The CDR3 is 14 amino acids. CDR1 and CDR2 (germline): SNHLY, FYNNEI. Trimming left V 6 bases short and J 3 bases short, with 11 bases between. The DNA of the CDR3 is TGTGCCAGCAGCTCCGGGACTGACACCGGGGAGCTGTTTTTT. Translation: CASSSGTDTGELFF.

This clone was seen only a few times. The chain couples TRBV5-4 to TRBJ1-2, with 7 positions matching TRBD1. Germline CDR1 is SGHNT and CDR2 is YYREEE (reference sequence). V gave up 4 bases and J gave up 3 bases; unmatched junction bases: 9. The length of the CDR3 is 15 residues. As DNA, the CDR3 is TGTGCCAGCAGCCGGGACAGTACTCTCTACTATGGCTACACCTTC. It translates to CASSRDSTLYYGYTF.

The genes are TRBV9 and TRBJ1-4; 7 bases match TRBD1. V trimming: 3 bases; J trimming: 7 bases; junction bases outside the gene matches: 9. The CDR3 consists of 15 residues. The V gene's germline CDR1 is SGDLS and CDR2 YYNGEE. CDR3 nucleotides: TGTGCCAGCAGCGACGATAGGGGGCTGGGTGAAAAACTGTTTTTT. Translated: CASSDDRGLGEKLFF.

This chain uses TRBV5-1 with TRBJ2-7; 13 bases are shared with TRBD2. Unmatched junction bases numbered 15, after V lost 7 bases and J lost 5 bases. This CDR3 spans 17 amino acids. Germline CDR1 reads SGHRS; CDR2 reads YFSETQ. The CDR3 region is CASQGLAGAQSGDEQYF. CDR3 sequence (DNA): TGCGCCAGCCAAGGACTAGCGGGGGCCCAATCCGGGGACGAGCAGTACTTC.

This chain links TRBV6-6 with TRBJ1-1; D is uncertain. Trimming took off 7 bases at V and 1 base at J, with 13 bases between the two ends. Germline V CDR1 and CDR2: MNHNY, SVGAGI (reference sequence). This CDR3 is built from 14 residues. CDR3 sequence (DNA): TGTGCCAGCAATGATCGGGTCTCGAACACTGAAGCTTTCTTT. This codes for CASNDRVSNTEAFF.

This rearrangement joins TRBV6-5 to TRBJ1-4, with 9 bases fitting TRBD1. Per the germline V gene, CDR1 is MNHEY and CDR2 is SVGAGI. The CDR3 is 15 amino acids. After removal of 6 bases from V and 6 bases from J, the junction contained 8 bases not matched to a gene. The DNA of the CDR3 is TGTGCCAGCAGACGCCCGGGACAGGGTGATGAAAAACTGTTTTTT. Its protein product is CASRRPGQGDEKLFF.

The V and J genes are TRBV14 and TRBJ2-7; 8 nucleotides line up with TRBD2. V shed 2 bases and J 12 bases; nucleotides not matched to a gene: 12. The CDR3 is 14 amino acids. Germline lookup yields CDR1 SGHDN and CDR2 FVKESK. The CDR3, as DNA: TGTGCCAGCAGCCAACGACCGGGACTAGGGGACCTGTACTTC. This codes for CASSQRPGLGDLYF. The variable domain in full, with the rest retrieved from reference TRBV14 and TRBJ2-7, is EAGVTQFPSHSVIEKGQTVTLRCDPISGHDNLYWYRRVMGKEIKFLLHFVKESKQDESGMPNNRFLAERTGGTYSTLKVQPAELEDSGVYFCASSQRPGLGDLYFGPGTRLTVT.